Below, 14 T cell receptor beta chains from the same sample are listed, as sequenced in a study of T cell clonotyping in hematopoietic cell transplantation. The protocol was immunoSEQ multiplex PCR, while the TCRdb copy is restricted to in-frame clones and leaves out a portion. The sample lists 20,000 to 25,000 clones, approximately 87% occurring once. Time point indicated: recipient sample about 28 days before transplant, after cytoreduction. This specimen was peripheral blood mononuclear cells, taken before stem cell transplant. These receptors were taken from a man younger than 35 with biphenotypic leukemia. Some clones in this sample may be carry-over from other donors' samples.

V usage is TRBV4-3 and J usage is TRBJ2-7, with a possible D match to TRBD1 (6 bases). V dropped 1 base and J dropped 4 bases, with 11 bases sitting between them. The CDR3 consists of 14 residues. Germline CDR1 reads LGHNA; CDR2 reads YSLEER. The CDR3 protein is CASSQALGTYEQYF. The CDR3 DNA reads as TGCGCCAGCAGCCAAGCGTTAGGGACATACGAGCAGTACTTC.

This chain joins TRBV30 and TRBJ2-7, with TRBD2 identical over 10 bases. V was pared by 4 bases and J by 8 bases, with 5 bases of the junction left unmatched. The germline CDR1 and CDR2 sequences are GTSNPN and SVGIG (reference sequence). The CDR3 length is 12 residues. This CDR3 is CAWTTSGTKQYF. The CDR3 coding sequence is TGTGCCTGGACCACTAGCGGGACGAAGCAGTACTTC.

J is TRBJ2-7 and V is TRBV6-5; TRBD2 matches at 7 bases. The CDR3 runs to 16 residues. V gave up 0 bases and J gave up 4 bases; unmatched junction bases: 9. Germline V gene lookup returns CDR1 MNHEY and CDR2 SVGAGI. This CDR3 reads CASSYSRLAFRYEQYF. CDR3 nucleotide sequence: TGTGCCAGCAGTTACTCGAGACTAGCATTCAGGTACGAGCAGTACTTC.

The rearrangement joins TRBV25-1 to TRBJ2-3; D possibly corresponds to TRBD2 (6 bases). V dropped 6 bases and J dropped 5 bases, with 9 bases sitting between them. The germline V gene has CDR1 MGHDK and CDR2 SYGVNS. This CDR3 has 12 residues. The CDR3 DNA reads as TGTGCCAGCAGGAGGGGAGGAGATACGCAGTATTTT. This gives the protein CASRRGGDTQYF.

The chain is built from TRBV4-1 and TRBJ2-7; D is uncertain. The CDR3 runs 15 residues. V gave up 1 base and J gave up 1 base, with 11 bases separating them. Germline V gives CDR1 MGHRA, CDR2 YSYEKL. The CDR3 spells CASSQVQHPSYEQYF. As DNA, the CDR3 is TGCGCCAGCAGCCAAGTGCAACACCCGTCCTACGAGCAGTACTTC.

The V gene is TRBV11-3, the J gene TRBJ2-2; D not certain. CDR1 is SGHNT, CDR2 YENEEA, per germline. V was pared by 5 bases and J by 3 bases, with 7 bases between. There are 13 residues in the CDR3. This CDR3 reads CASSREDTGELFF. The DNA of the CDR3 is TGTGCCAGCAGCCGAGAGGACACCGGGGAGCTGTTTTTT.

This sequence joins TRBV5-1 and TRBJ2-6; no reliable D call. Germline-derived CDR1 and CDR2 are SGHRS and YFSETQ. This CDR3 has 17 amino acids. V dropped 4 bases and J dropped 2 bases, with 16 bases sitting between them. CDR3 sequence (DNA): TGCGCCAGCAGCACCCGACGTGAACCCCCTGGGGCCAACGTCCTGACTTTC. Translating it yields CASSTRREPPGANVLTF.

V usage is TRBV11-2 and J usage is TRBJ2-7, with a possible D match to TRBD2 (6 bases). V dropped 3 bases and J dropped 4 bases, with 13 bases sitting between them. From germline, CDR1 is SGHAT and CDR2 FQNNGV. CDR3 length: 14 residues. The CDR3 loop reads CASSFSTSGYEQYF. As DNA, the CDR3 is TGTGCCAGCAGCTTTTCGACTAGTGGGTACGAGCAGTACTTC.

The sample holds one count of this clone. The chain combines TRBV13 with TRBJ2-7; 7 bases agree with TRBD2. The CDR3 runs to 15 residues. The trim removed 4 bases at V and 5 bases at J, leaving 11 bases unmatched. Germline CDR1 reads PRHDT; CDR2 reads FYEKMQ (reference sequence). The CDR3 coding sequence is TGTGCCAGCAGCTCAGGACTAGATCGAGAGGACGAGCAGTACTTC. Translation gives CASSSGLDREDEQYF.

This clone was recorded once. The chain carries TRBV5-1 and TRBJ1-1; weak D call: TRBD1 (6 bases). CDR3 length: 14 amino acids. The germline V gene has CDR1 SGHRS and CDR2 YFSETQ. Trimming shortened V by 4 bases and J by 1 base, and 11 bases separated the two germline ends. The CDR3 DNA reads as TGCGCCAGCAGCCACGAACAGGGGAACACTGAAGCTTTCTTT. It is translated as CASSHEQGNTEAFF.

V and J are TRBV29-1 and TRBJ1-2, with 9 bases identical to TRBD1. V was clipped by 0 bases and J by 13 bases; unmatched bases: 9. The CDR3 consists of 13 residues. Per the germline V gene, CDR1 is SQVTM and CDR2 is ANQGSEA. CDR3: CSVEDPGQGASTF. In DNA form, the CDR3 reads TGCAGCGTTGAAGATCCGGGACAGGGAGCTTCCACCTTC.

This chain uses TRBV7-8 with TRBJ1-1; D unresolved. The CDR3 runs to 9 residues. Germline loops: CDR1 SGHVS, CDR2 FQNEAQ. Trimming took 11 bases from V and 4 from J, leaving 5 bases between them. This chain's CDR3 is CAGGTEAFF. The DNA for the CDR3 is TGTGCCGGAGGCACTGAAGCTTTCTTT. Supplemented by reference TRBV7-8 and TRBJ1-1, the full variable domain reads GAGVSQSPRYKVAKRGQDVALRCDPISGHVSLFWYQQALGQGPEFLTYFQNEAQLDKSGLPSDRFFAERPEGSVSTLKIQRTQQEDSAVYLCAGGTEAFFGQGTRLTVV.

This clone occurred once. The J gene is TRBJ2-7, the V gene TRBV7-9; the D gene is possibly TRBD1 (5 bases). Trimming took 1 base from V and 0 from J, leaving 10 bases between them. The CDR3 runs 15 residues. CDR1 SEHNR and CDR2 FQNEAQ come from the germline V gene (reference sequence). In nucleotides, the CDR3 is TGTGCCAGCAGCTTAGGGGGCCATCCCTCCTACGAGCAGTACTTC. Encoded protein: CASSLGGHPSYEQYF.

This rearrangement joins TRBV15 to TRBJ2-7; D call uncertain. This CDR3 is built from 14 residues. Looked up from germline, CDR1 is LNHNV and CDR2 is YYDKDF (reference sequence). Trimming removed 0 bases at V and 2 bases at J, with 8 bases between. The CDR3 DNA is TGTGCCACCAGCAGAGAATCTCCAGCCTACGAGCAGTACTTC. The encoded protein is CATSRESPAYEQYF. Drawing the rest from reference TRBV15 and TRBJ2-7, the complete variable domain is DAMVIQNPRYQVTQFGKPVTLSCSQTLNHNVMYWYQQKSSQAPKLLFHYYDKDFNNEADTPDNFQSRRPNTSFCFLDIRSPGLGDTAMYLCATSRESPAYEQYFGPGTRLTVT.